The clone carrying this T cell receptor (beta chain) was found a few times. Its cognate antigen is unknown. At one end the junction does not follow the germline gene, possibly because of a read error. The record originates from a study of T-cell memory formation after mild COVID-19. Study in general: Largely, the TCR clusters proved donor specific. Regarding the study as a whole: Contracting CD4+ clones lay largely in CM and EM, with CD8+ ones residing in EMRA. Contracting clones from day 15 to 85 had balanced CD4/CD8; later expanders favoured CD4+.

The CDR3 spans 14 residues. Looked up from germline, CDR1 is SSHAT and CDR2 is FNYEAQ (reference sequence). A 5'RACE reaction primed in the constant segment made cDNA libraries of TCR alpha and TCR beta, and these carried sample barcodes and UMIs. TCRdb re-called the 5' RACE reads through MiXCR, storing one row per CDR3 protein. The sample yields over 350,000 distinct CDR3 sequences, approximately 24% seen once. V and J are TRBV7-7 and TRBJ2-7; 10 nucleotides agree with TRBD1. Material for sequencing was PBMCs or a T cell subset sorted from them (not recorded which). The receptor comes from an adult woman who had mild COVID-19 (a few samples of this study predate the infection). Cell type and time point are not known. CDR3: CASSLLGTGDEQYF. The DNA of the CDR3 is TGTGCTAGCAGCTTATTGGGGACAGGGGACGAGCAGTACTTC.